One sample yielded the 21 T cell receptor beta chains listed below, sequenced in a study of blood T cell repertoires in COVID-19. Repertoires were generated with immunoSEQ multiplex PCR, while TCRdb's copy carries only in-frame clones and drops some. The sample lists 280,000 or so clones, just under 90% occurring once. The sequenced sample was PBMCs or T cells enriched from blood (not recorded which). These receptors all stem from a woman in her fifties or sixties who had been exposed to COVID-19.

The rearrangement joins TRBV7-2 to TRBJ1-2, with 10 nucleotides matching TRBD1. The CDR3 totals 14 residues. V gave up 3 bases and J gave up 8 bases; unmatched junction bases: 6. Germline values: CDR1 SGHTA, CDR2 FQGNSA. The CDR3 bases are TGTGCCAGCAGCTTTGGACAGGGGGGAGGCGGCTACACCTTC. This codes for CASSFGQGGGGYTF.

CDR3 sequence reads: CASSQEIWSPSGGKDTQYF. The DNA of the CDR3 is TGTGCCAGCAGCCAAGAGATTTGGAGTCCTAGCGGGGGTAAAGATACGCAGTATTTT. The rearrangement joins TRBV3-1 (or the pseudogene TRBV3-2) to TRBJ2-3; TRBD2 matches 10 bases. V was clipped by 0 bases and J by 5 bases; unmatched bases: 14. CDR1 is LGHDT, CDR2 YNNKEL, per germline (reference sequence). The CDR3 has 19 amino acids.

The table lists this clone with a count of one. The chain carries TRBV4-1 and TRBJ1-1; 7 bases fit TRBD1. J was trimmed by 0 bases and V by 1 base; bases with no gene match: 5. This CDR3 comprises 16 residues. Germline V CDR1 and CDR2: MGHRA, YSYEKL. The CDR3, as DNA: TGCGCCAGCAGCCAAGTGACAGGGTTAATGAACACTGAAGCTTTCTTT. Translation gives CASSQVTGLMNTEAFF.

The chain couples TRBV7-9 to TRBJ2-1, with 7 bases fitting TRBD2. Germline V CDR1 and CDR2: SEHNR, FQNEAQ (reference sequence). The CDR3 totals 16 residues. J lost 0 bases, V lost 5 bases, and 7 bases had no gene match. The CDR3 coding sequence is TGTGCCAGCAGCCCCCTGGGGGGGGGCTCCTACAATGAGCAGTTCTTC. Its protein product is CASSPLGGGSYNEQFF.

This clone was picked up one time. The chain carries TRBV24-1 and TRBJ2-2; 9 bases agree with TRBD1. The CDR3 has 16 residues. With V trimmed by 7 bases and J by 0 bases, 5 bases remained unmatched. CDR1 and CDR2 (germline): KGHDR, SFDVKD. CDR3 sequence: CATSGTGMANTGELFF. As DNA, the CDR3 is TGTGCCACCAGCGGGACAGGGATGGCGAACACCGGGGAGCTGTTTTTT.

The chain links TRBV3-1 (or the pseudogene TRBV3-2) to TRBJ2-3; TRBD2 matches at 7 bases. This CDR3 contains 17 residues. Trimming at V came to 4 bases and at J to 2 bases, leaving 12 bases not matched to a gene. Germline CDR1 is LGHDT and CDR2 is YNNKEL (reference sequence). The CDR3: CASSPREIAGYTDTQYF. DNA of the CDR3: TGTGCCAGCAGCCCACGGGAGATAGCGGGTTACACAGATACGCAGTATTTT.

This chain joins TRBV5-4 and TRBJ1-1, with unresolved D. Trimming took 3 bases from V and 4 from J, leaving 10 bases between them. The germline CDR1 and CDR2 sequences are SGHNT and YYREEE (reference sequence). The CDR3 contains 13 residues. The CDR3 spells CASSSRGFTEAFF. The CDR3 DNA is TGTGCCAGCAGCTCGCGGGGTTTCACTGAAGCTTTCTTT.

V and J are TRBV19 and TRBJ2-6, with 7 bases fitting TRBD1. Per germline, CDR1 LNHDA and CDR2 SQIVND (reference sequence). The V segment lost 9 bases and the J segment 1 base; nucleotides outside the gene matches: 15. The CDR3 is 18 amino acids. The CDR3: CASRLTWTGSSGANVLTF. CDR3 nucleotide sequence: TGTGCCAGCAGACTTACATGGACAGGTTCTTCTGGGGCCAACGTCCTGACTTTC. Based on the CDR3 plus reference TRBV19 and TRBJ2-6, the full variable domain is DGGITQSPKYLFRKEGQNVTLSCEQNLNHDAMYWYRQDPGQGLRLIYYSQIVNDFQKGDIAEGYSVSREKKESFPLTVTSAQKNPTAFYLCASRLTWTGSSGANVLTFGAGSRLTVL.

This chain links TRBV27 with TRBJ1-1, with 8 bases that match TRBD1. This CDR3 contains 16 residues. V lost 3 bases, J lost 5 bases, and 11 bases stayed unmatched. CDR1 and CDR2 (germline): MNHEY, SMNVEV (reference sequence). CDR3 loop: CASSLRQGAYVTEAFF. Written as DNA, the CDR3 is TGTGCCAGCAGTTTGCGGCAGGGGGCTTACGTGACTGAAGCTTTCTTT.

The V call is TRBV29-1, the J call TRBJ2-7; 10 nucleotides match TRBD1. Germline values: CDR1 SQVTM, CDR2 ANQGSEA. V lost 7 bases, J lost 6 bases, and 9 bases stayed unmatched. The CDR3 covers 13 residues. For the CDR3, the DNA is TGCAGCGCGTCAGGGACAGGGGACCCCGAGCAGTACTTC. Its translation is CSASGTGDPEQYF.

The rearrangement joins TRBV28 to TRBJ1-2; D remains ambiguous. Germline loops: CDR1 MDHEN, CDR2 SYDVKM. V was pared by 7 bases and J by 2 bases, with 20 bases between. The CDR3 spans 16 residues. The CDR3 region is CASIPGGLQKNYGYTF. DNA for the CDR3: TGTGCCAGCATCCCAGGTGGGCTCCAAAAAAACTATGGCTACACCTTC.

The chain couples TRBV5-1 to TRBJ1-4; D may be TRBD1 (6 bases). V was shortened by 5 bases and J by 8 bases, with 16 bases between the two germline ends. This CDR3 contains 14 residues. Per the germline V gene, CDR1 is SGHRS and CDR2 is YFSETQ. CDR3 in DNA: TGCGCCAGCAGGCCCGGACAGATCTTCGAAAAACTGTTTTTT. It is translated as CASRPGQIFEKLFF. The variable domain in full, completed from reference TRBV5-1 and TRBJ1-4, reads KAGVTQTPRYLIKTRGQQVTLSCSPISGHRSVSWYQQTPGQGLQFLFEYFSETQRNKGNFPGRFSGRQFSNSRSEMNVSTLELGDSALYLCASRPGQIFEKLFFGSGTQLSVL.

The rearrangement joins TRBV10-3 to TRBJ2-1, with a weak D call TRBD1 (5 bases). This CDR3 has 13 amino acids. The germline V gene encodes CDR1 ENHRY and CDR2 SYGVKD. V lost 3 bases to trimming and J lost 8 bases, with 11 bases between them. CDR3 amino acids: CAISEDRGHEQFF. Written as DNA, the CDR3 is TGTGCCATCAGTGAAGATAGGGGTCATGAGCAGTTCTTC.

The chain couples TRBV3-1 (or the pseudogene TRBV3-2) to TRBJ1-2, with 9 bases that match TRBD1. With 0 bases clipped from V and 5 bases from J, the junction kept 10 bases outside the gene matches. Looked up from germline, CDR1 is LGHDT and CDR2 is YNNKEL (reference sequence). The CDR3 covers 17 residues. The CDR3 sequence: CASSQDPLSGTGYGYTF. DNA for the CDR3: TGTGCCAGCAGCCAAGATCCCTTGTCCGGGACAGGGTATGGCTACACCTTC.

CDR3 DNA sequence: TGTGCCAGCAGTCCAGGGGCTAGCACAGATACGCAGTATTTT. It encodes CASSPGASTDTQYF. V is TRBV2 and J is TRBJ2-3, with D possibly being TRBD1 (6 bases). CDR3 size: 14 residues. Trimming shortened V by 5 bases and J by 0 bases, and 9 bases separated the two germline ends. Germline V gene data show CDR1 as SNHLY and CDR2 as FYNNEI.

The chain has TRBV5-1 and TRBJ1-2; 8 positions agree with TRBD1. Unmatched junction bases numbered 6, after V lost 0 bases and J lost 8 bases. The CDR3 is 14 amino acids. Germline V gene data show CDR1 as SGHRS and CDR2 as YFSETQ. This CDR3 is CASSLAGQGRGYTF. In DNA, the CDR3 is TGCGCCAGCAGCTTGGCCGGACAGGGTCGAGGCTACACCTTC.

The chain joins TRBV5-6 to TRBJ1-6, with a tentative D call TRBD1 (5 bases). Germline CDR1 SGHDT, CDR2 YYEEEE. The CDR3 totals 15 residues. Trimming shortened V by 3 bases and J by 10 bases, and 17 bases separated the two germline ends. The CDR3 protein is CASSSLQGDASPLHF. The CDR3 DNA is TGTGCCAGCAGCTCACTCCAGGGCGACGCGTCACCCCTCCACTTT.

The chain joins TRBV7-9 to TRBJ2-7; tentatively, D is TRBD1 (6 bases). V lost 5 bases, J lost 7 bases, and 15 bases lay in between. The CDR3 spans 13 residues. Germline loops: CDR1 SEHNR, CDR2 FQNEAQ (reference sequence). For the CDR3, the DNA is TGTGCCAGCAGCCCACGGACAGCCGCAGAGCAGTACTTC. Residues: CASSPRTAAEQYF.

This chain joins TRBV28 and TRBJ1-5, with D possibly matching TRBD1 (5 bases). The ends were cut back, 4 bases at V and 2 bases at J, with 12 bases in the middle. The CDR3 consists of 15 residues. Germline V gives CDR1 MDHEN, CDR2 SYDVKM. CDR3 DNA: TGTGCCAGCAGTTCCCACCCACAGGGCAATCAGCCCCAGCATTTT. This codes for CASSSHPQGNQPQHF.

The CDR3 here is CASSLLGRGHGYTF. CDR3 in DNA: TGTGCCAGCAGTTTATTGGGTAGGGGGCATGGCTACACCTTC. The chain couples TRBV28 to TRBJ1-2; 7 nucleotides agree with TRBD1. V shed 1 base, J shed 6 bases, and the junction held 5 bases outside the gene matches. This CDR3 comprises 14 residues. CDR1 is MDHEN, CDR2 SYDVKM, per germline.

The chain uses TRBV11-3 and TRBJ2-3, with no clear D. CDR1 and CDR2 from the germline V gene are SGHNT and YENEEA. The V end was cut by 5 bases, the J end by 1 base, with 7 bases between. CDR3 length: 13 amino acids. CDR3 in DNA: TGTGCCAGCAGCCGCGCGGGCACAGATACGCAGTATTTT. It translates to CASSRAGTDTQYF.